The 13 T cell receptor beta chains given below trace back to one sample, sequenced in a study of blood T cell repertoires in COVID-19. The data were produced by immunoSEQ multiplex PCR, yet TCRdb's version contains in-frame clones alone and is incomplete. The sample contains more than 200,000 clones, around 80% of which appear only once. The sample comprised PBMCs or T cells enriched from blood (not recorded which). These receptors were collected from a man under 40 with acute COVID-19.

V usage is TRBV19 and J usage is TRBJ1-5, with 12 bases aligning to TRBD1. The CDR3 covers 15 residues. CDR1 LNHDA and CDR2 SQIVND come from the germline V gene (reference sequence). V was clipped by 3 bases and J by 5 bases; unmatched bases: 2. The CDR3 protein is CASSIWDRGHQPQHF. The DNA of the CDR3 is TGTGCCAGTAGTATTTGGGACAGGGGGCATCAGCCCCAGCATTTT. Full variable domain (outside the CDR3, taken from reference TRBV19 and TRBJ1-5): DGGITQSPKYLFRKEGQNVTLSCEQNLNHDAMYWYRQDPGQGLRLIYYSQIVNDFQKGDIAEGYSVSREKKESFPLTVTSAQKNPTAFYLCASSIWDRGHQPQHFGDGTRLSIL.

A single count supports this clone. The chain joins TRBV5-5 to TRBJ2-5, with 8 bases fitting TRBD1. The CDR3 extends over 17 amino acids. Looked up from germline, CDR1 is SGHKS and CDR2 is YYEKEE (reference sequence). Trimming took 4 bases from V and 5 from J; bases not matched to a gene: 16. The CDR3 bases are TGTGCCAGCAGCCCGGGCCTCGGACAGGGCAGTAGGGAGACCCAGTACTTC. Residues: CASSPGLGQGSRETQYF.

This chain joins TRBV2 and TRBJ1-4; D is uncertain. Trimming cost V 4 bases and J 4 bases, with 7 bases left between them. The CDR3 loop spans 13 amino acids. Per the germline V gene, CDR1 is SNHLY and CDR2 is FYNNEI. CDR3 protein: CASSGGLNEKLFF. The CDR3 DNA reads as TGTGCCAGCAGTGGAGGGCTTAATGAAAAACTGTTTTTT. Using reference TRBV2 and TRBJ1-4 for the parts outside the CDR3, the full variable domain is EPEVTQTPSHQVTQMGQEVILRCVPISNHLYFYWYRQILGQKVEFLVSFYNNEISEKSEIFDDQFSVERPDGSNFTLKIRSTKLEDSAMYFCASSGGLNEKLFFGSGTQLSVL.

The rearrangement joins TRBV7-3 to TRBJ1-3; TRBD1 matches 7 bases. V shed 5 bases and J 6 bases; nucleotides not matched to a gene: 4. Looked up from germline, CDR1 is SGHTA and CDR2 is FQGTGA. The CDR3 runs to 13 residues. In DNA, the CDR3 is TGTGCCAGCAGCGAACAGGGGACAAACACCATATATTTT. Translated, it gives CASSEQGTNTIYF.

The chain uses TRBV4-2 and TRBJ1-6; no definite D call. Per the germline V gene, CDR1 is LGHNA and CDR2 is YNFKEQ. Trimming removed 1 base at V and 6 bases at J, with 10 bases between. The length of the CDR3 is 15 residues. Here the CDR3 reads CASSQVAGTNSPLHF. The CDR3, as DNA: TGTGCCAGCAGCCAAGTGGCGGGTACTAATTCACCCCTCCACTTT.

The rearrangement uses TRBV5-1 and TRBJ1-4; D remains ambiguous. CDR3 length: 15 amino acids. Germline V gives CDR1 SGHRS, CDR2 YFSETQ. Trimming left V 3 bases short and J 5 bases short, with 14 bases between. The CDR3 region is CASSYDGWANEKLFF. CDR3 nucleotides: TGCGCCAGCAGCTATGACGGTTGGGCAAATGAAAAACTGTTTTTT.

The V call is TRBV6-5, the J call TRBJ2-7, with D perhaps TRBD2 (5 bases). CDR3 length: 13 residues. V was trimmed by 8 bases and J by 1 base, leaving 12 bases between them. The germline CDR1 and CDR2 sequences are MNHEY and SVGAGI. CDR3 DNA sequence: TGTGCCAGCCATCCGCCGGGGTCCTACGAGCAGTACTTC. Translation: CASHPPGSYEQYF.

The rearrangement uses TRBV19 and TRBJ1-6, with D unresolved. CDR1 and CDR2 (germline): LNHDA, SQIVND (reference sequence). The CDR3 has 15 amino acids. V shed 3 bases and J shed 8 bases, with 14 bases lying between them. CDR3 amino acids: CASSIFDGGHSPLHF. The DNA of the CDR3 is TGTGCCAGTAGTATTTTTGATGGCGGGCATTCACCCCTCCACTTT.

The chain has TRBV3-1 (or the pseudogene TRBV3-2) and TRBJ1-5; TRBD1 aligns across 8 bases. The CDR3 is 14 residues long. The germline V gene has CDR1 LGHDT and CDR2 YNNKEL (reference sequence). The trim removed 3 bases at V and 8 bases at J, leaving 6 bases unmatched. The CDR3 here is CASSQGTGGEPQHF. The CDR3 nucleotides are TGTGCCAGCAGCCAGGGGACAGGTGGGGAGCCCCAGCATTTT.

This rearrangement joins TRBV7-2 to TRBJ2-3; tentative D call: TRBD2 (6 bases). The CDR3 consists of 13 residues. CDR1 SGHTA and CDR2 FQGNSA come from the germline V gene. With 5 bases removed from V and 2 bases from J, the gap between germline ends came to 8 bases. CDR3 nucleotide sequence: TGTGCCAGCAGCCGGGGGTCCACAGATACGCAGTATTTT. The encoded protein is CASSRGSTDTQYF.

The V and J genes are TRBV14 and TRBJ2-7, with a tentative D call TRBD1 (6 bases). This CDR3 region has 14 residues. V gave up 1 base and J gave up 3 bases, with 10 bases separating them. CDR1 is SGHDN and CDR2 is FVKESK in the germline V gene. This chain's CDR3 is CASSQATRGYEQYF. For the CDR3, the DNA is TGTGCCAGCAGCCAAGCCACCAGGGGCTACGAGCAGTACTTC.

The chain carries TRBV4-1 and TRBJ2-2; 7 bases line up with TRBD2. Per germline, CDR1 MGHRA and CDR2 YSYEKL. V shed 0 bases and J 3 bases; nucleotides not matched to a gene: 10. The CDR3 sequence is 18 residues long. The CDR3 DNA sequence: TGCGCCAGCAGCCAAGAAGCGTTATCTAGCGGCGACACCGGGGAGCTGTTTTTT. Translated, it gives CASSQEALSSGDTGELFF.

Here the CDR3 reads CASSERSGGSYEQYF. The CDR3 DNA reads as TGTGCCAGCAGTGAACGGTCAGGGGGCTCCTACGAGCAGTACTTC. The gene calls are TRBV6-1 and TRBJ2-7; TRBD1 agrees at 7 bases. This CDR3 has 15 amino acids. V was pared by 2 bases and J by 0 bases, with 4 bases of the junction left unmatched. Germline-derived CDR1 and CDR2 are MNHNS and SASEGT.